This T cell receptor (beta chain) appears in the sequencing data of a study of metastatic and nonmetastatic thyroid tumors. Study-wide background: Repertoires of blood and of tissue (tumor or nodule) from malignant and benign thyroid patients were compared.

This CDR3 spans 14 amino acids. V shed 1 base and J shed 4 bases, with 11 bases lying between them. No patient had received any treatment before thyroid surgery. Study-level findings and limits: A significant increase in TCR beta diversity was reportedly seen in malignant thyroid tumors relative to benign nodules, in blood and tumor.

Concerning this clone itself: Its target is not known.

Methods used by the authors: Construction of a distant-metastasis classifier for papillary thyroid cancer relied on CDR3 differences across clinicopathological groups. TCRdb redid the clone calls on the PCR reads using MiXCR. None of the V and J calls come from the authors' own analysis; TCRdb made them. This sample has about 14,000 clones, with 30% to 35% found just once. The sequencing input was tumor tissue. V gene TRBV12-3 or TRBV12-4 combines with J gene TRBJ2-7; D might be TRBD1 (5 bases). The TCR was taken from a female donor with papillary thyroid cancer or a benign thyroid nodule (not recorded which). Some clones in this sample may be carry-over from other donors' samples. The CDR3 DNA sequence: TGTGCCAGCAGTTTAGAAGGGGCGCCTTACGAGCAGTACTTC. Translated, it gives CASSLEGAPYEQYF.